The sequence of this TCR beta chain was determined in a study of CD8 T cells in ankylosing spondylitis. Findings of the study overall: One TCR beta motif, made up of several highly homologous variants, appeared characteristic of ankylosing spondylitis blood. Previous work reported some of these motif variants in the synovial fluid and blood of reactive arthritis. Reportedly, matched ankylosing spondylitis synovial fluid was significantly enriched for disease-linked clones.

Quantitative barcoded 5'-RACE was used to prepare TCR beta libraries. TCRdb called the 5' RACE reads again in MiXCR, with one record for every CDR3 protein. In the table there are fewer than 550,000 distinct CDR3 sequences, 5.3% of which are singletons. The J segment lost 3 bases and the V segment lost 5 bases, leaving 7 bases of the junction unmatched. CDR1 is MNHEY and CDR2 is SMNVEV in the germline V gene (reference sequence). CDR3 length: 18 amino acids. This clonotype was observed many times. Its antigen is currently unknown. V and J are TRBV27 and TRBJ2-1, with 16 bases lining up with TRBD2. Material for sequencing was blood, either unsorted or a sorted T cell fraction (not recorded which). This clonotype originated in a male donor with ankylosing spondylitis. This CDR3 is CASSPGTSGRVHYNEQFF. For the CDR3, the DNA is TGTGCCAGCAGTCCGGGGACTAGCGGGAGGGTGCACTACAATGAGCAGTTCTTC.